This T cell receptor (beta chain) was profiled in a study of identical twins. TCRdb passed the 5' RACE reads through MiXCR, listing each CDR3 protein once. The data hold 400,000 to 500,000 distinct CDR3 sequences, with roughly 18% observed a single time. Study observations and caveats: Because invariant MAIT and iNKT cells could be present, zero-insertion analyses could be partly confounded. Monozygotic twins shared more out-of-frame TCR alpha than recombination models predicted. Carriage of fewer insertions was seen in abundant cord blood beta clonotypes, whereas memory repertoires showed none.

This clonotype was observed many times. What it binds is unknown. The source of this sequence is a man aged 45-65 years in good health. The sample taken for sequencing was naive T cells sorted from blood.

The CDR3 sequence is CASSIDTLNTEAFF. In nucleotides, the CDR3 is TGTGCCAGTAGTATCGACACTCTGAACACTGAAGCTTTCTTT. The chain carries TRBV19 and TRBJ1-1; D gene unclear. Per germline, CDR1 LNHDA and CDR2 SQIVND (reference sequence). This CDR3 comprises 14 residues. The V end was cut by 3 bases, the J end by 0 bases, with 8 bases between.